This TCR beta chain was recorded in a study of blood T cell repertoires in COVID-19. As for the study in general: Spain, Italy and the United States supplied samples that represented acute and convalescent COVID-19.

The V end lost 5 bases, the J end lost 5 bases, and 4 bases lay between the germline ends. This CDR3 region has 12 residues. In germline, CDR1 is MDHEN, CDR2 SYDVKM. This clone was recorded a few times. Study processing details: Quantification of nucleated cells was approximated via reference gene primer amplification. TCRdb keeps only in-frame clones here, not all; method: immunoSEQ multiplex PCR. The V and J calls and clone size are taken from that table; D and trimming were inferred from the DNA. This sample has 150,000 to 200,000 clones, with 80% to 85% found just once. Clinical histories supplied by participants themselves formed the basis of cohort assignment. Cohort 3 donors counted as recovered after two negative PCRs, clearance, or resolved symptoms.

The sequence was obtained from a woman aged 60-75 years who had recovered from COVID-19. Material for sequencing was PBMCs or T cells enriched from blood (not recorded which). The chain employs TRBV28 and TRBJ1-6; no definite D call. The CDR3 DNA sequence: TGTGCCAGCAGTCAGGATAATTCACCCCTCCACTTT. Its protein is CASSQDNSPLHF.